This is a list of T cell receptor beta chains from one sample in a study of T cell responses to AZD1222 COVID-19 vaccine. TCRdb keeps only in-frame clones here, not all; method: immunoSEQ multiplex PCR. The table includes approximately 150,000 clones, approximately 86% detected once. Sequenced material: peripheral blood, taken 28 days after the second dose of the MenACWY control vaccine. The source is an adult who received the MenACWY meningococcal vaccine as a control. Each CDR3 is given with its conserved first and last residue. A D gene is named only where the DNA matches it firmly. The size field is filled for only some rows; it gives once, few, many or a size class.

size	D	J	V	CDR3	DNA
NA	NA	TRBJ1-2	TRBV30	CAWDWGGLSYGYTF	TGTGCCTGGGACTGGGGGGGGCTCTCCTATGGCTACACCTTC
NA	TRBD1	TRBJ1-6	TRBV2	CASSTGQPSSPLHF	TGTGCCAGCAGTACGGGACAGCCTAGTTCACCCCTCCACTTT
NA	NA	TRBJ1-4	TRBV9	CASSVGGSGKLFF	TGTGCCAGCAGCGTAGGCGGTTCGGGAAAACTGTTTTTT
NA	TRBD1	TRBJ1-2	TRBV2	CASPTGDGYTF	TGTGCCAGTCCGACAGGGGATGGCTACACCTTC
NA	TRBD1	TRBJ2-1	TRBV27	CASSSDRGDEQFF	TGTGCCAGCAGTTCCGACAGGGGCGATGAGCAGTTCTTC
NA	TRBD1	TRBJ2-2	TRBV24-1	CATSDLGQGIGNTGELFF	TGTGCCACCAGTGATTTGGGACAGGGAATAGGTAACACCGGGGAGCTGTTTTTT
NA	NA	TRBJ1-6	TRBV2	CASSGQPPSPLHF	TGTGCCAGCAGTGGACAGCCACCTTCACCCCTCCACTTT
NA	NA	TRBJ2-5	TRBV7-7	CASSSTGTPEETQYF	TGTGCTAGCAGCTCCACAGGTACTCCCGAAGAGACCCAGTACTTC
once	TRBD1	TRBJ2-3	TRBV6-2/TRBV6-3	CASIPWGQATDTQYF	TGTGCCAGCATCCCATGGGGACAGGCGACAGATACGCAGTATTTT
NA	TRBD2	TRBJ2-3	TRBV7-9	CASSSGLAGGTDTQYF	TGTGCCAGCAGCTCGGGACTAGCGGGAGGCACAGATACGCAGTATTTT
NA	NA	TRBJ2-1	TRBV28	CASSLAGMGYNEQFF	TGTGCCAGCAGTTTGGCGGGAATGGGCTACAATGAGCAGTTCTTC
NA	NA	TRBJ1-4	TRBV2	CASRLGEGNEKLFF	TGTGCCAGCAGATTAGGAGAGGGTAATGAAAAACTGTTTTTT
NA	NA	TRBJ1-2	TRBV11-2	CASSLGGYGYTF	TGTGCCAGCAGCTTAGGCGGCTATGGCTACACCTTC
NA	NA	TRBJ2-1	TRBV11-3	CASSLNPVSYNEQFF	TGTGCCAGCAGCTTAAATCCGGTTTCCTACAATGAGCAGTTCTTC
NA	NA	TRBJ2-2	TRBV5-4	CASSLALANTGELFF	TGTGCCAGCAGCTTAGCGCTCGCGAACACCGGGGAGCTGTTTTTT
NA	NA	TRBJ1-6	TRBV7-9	CASSLEALRSLHF	TGTGCCAGCAGCTTAGAAGCGCTGAGGTCCCTCCACTTT
once	TRBD2	TRBJ2-1	TRBV19	CASSPGLAGPGEQFF	TGTGCCAGTAGTCCAGGACTAGCGGGCCCCGGTGAGCAGTTCTTC
NA	TRBD1	TRBJ2-1	TRBV27	CASSLNSGVGTGLYNEQFF	TGTGCCAGCAGTTTAAACTCCGGGGTGGGGACAGGGCTCTACAATGAGCAGTTCTTC
NA	NA	TRBJ2-1	TRBV5-1	CASSLGRGGNNEQFF	TGCGCCAGCAGCTTGGGTAGGGGAGGAAACAATGAGCAGTTCTTC
NA	NA	TRBJ1-3	TRBV9	CASSISRDGLNTIYF	TGTGCCAGCAGCATTTCCCGGGACGGGTTAAACACCATATATTTT
NA	NA	TRBJ1-5	TRBV7-2	CASSLEQTQPQHF	TGTGCCAGCAGCTTAGAGCAGACTCAGCCCCAGCATTTT
NA	NA	TRBJ2-1	TRBV5-4	CASSLRTTTVGNEQFF	TGTGCCAGCAGCTTGCGGACTACGACGGTGGGGAATGAGCAGTTCTTC
NA	NA	TRBJ1-4	TRBV2	CASSERGGPNEKLFF	TGTGCCAGCAGTGAACGGGGGGGCCCTAATGAAAAACTGTTTTTT
few	NA	TRBJ2-7	TRBV21-1	CASSKEASLGHEQYF	TGTGCCAGCAGCAAAGAAGCTAGTTTGGGGCACGAGCAGTACTTC
NA	TRBD1	TRBJ1-3	TRBV18	CASSPDRALSGNTIYF	TGTGCCAGCTCACCGGACAGGGCTCTCTCTGGAAACACCATATATTTT
NA	TRBD1	TRBJ1-1	TRBV5-1	CASSFRDIQGGTEAFF	TGCGCCAGCAGCTTCAGGGACATCCAGGGGGGCACTGAAGCTTTCTTT
NA	TRBD1	TRBJ2-7	TRBV3-1/TRBV3-2	CASSRPGTGGYEQYF	TGTGCCAGCAGCCGACCTGGGACAGGGGGCTACGAGCAGTACTTC
NA	TRBD2	TRBJ2-1	TRBV11-3	CASSLGSSGNNEQFF	TGTGCCAGCAGCTTAGGTTCTAGCGGGAACAATGAGCAGTTCTTC
few	NA	TRBJ1-2	TRBV13	CASSLRGNYGYTF	TGTGCCAGCAGCTTACGAGGAAACTATGGCTACACCTTC
NA	TRBD2	TRBJ2-7	TRBV2	CASSQTSSYEQYF	TGTGCCAGCAGTCAGACTAGCAGCTACGAGCAGTACTTC
NA	NA	TRBJ1-6	TRBV4-3	CASSQDLLNSPLHF	TGCGCCAGCAGCCAAGATCTTTTAAATTCACCCCTCCACTTT
NA	NA	TRBJ2-5	TRBV10-1	CASTVLPLGEETQYF	TGCGCCAGCACCGTATTGCCTTTGGGAGAAGAGACCCAGTACTTC
once	TRBD2	TRBJ2-3	TRBV5-6	CASSWGSGSSDTQYF	TGTGCCAGCAGCTGGGGCAGCGGGAGTTCAGATACGCAGTATTTT
few	TRBD1	TRBJ1-1	TRBV25-1	CASSNGARTGLYSTEAFF	TGTGCCAGCAGTAACGGAGCCCGGACAGGGTTGTATTCCACTGAAGCTTTCTTT
NA	NA	TRBJ1-3	TRBV6-5	CASSYSPGNTIYF	TGTGCCAGCAGTTACTCCCCCGGAAACACCATATATTTT
NA	NA	TRBJ2-3	TRBV10-3	CAISGNFRGTDTQYF	TGTGCCATCAGTGGCAATTTTCGCGGCACAGATACGCAGTATTTT
once	NA	TRBJ2-1	TRBV18	CASSPRRVRESHEQFF	TGTGCCAGCTCACCACGCCGGGTCAGGGAGTCCCATGAGCAGTTCTTC